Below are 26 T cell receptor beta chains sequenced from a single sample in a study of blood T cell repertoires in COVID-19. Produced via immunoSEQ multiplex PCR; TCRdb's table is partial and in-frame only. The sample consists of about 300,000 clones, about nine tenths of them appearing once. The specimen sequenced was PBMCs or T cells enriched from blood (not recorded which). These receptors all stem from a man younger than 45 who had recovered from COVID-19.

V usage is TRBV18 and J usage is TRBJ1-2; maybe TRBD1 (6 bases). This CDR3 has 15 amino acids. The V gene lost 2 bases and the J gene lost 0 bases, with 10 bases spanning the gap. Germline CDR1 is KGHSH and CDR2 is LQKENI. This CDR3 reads CASSPTGTANYGYTF. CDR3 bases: TGTGCCAGCTCACCAACAGGGACGGCTAACTATGGCTACACCTTC.

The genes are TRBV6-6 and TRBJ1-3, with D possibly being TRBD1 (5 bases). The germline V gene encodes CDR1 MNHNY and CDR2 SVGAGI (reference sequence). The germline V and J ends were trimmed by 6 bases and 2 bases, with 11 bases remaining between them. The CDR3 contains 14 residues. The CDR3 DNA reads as TGTGCCAGCAGAGACGGGGGAACTGGAAACACCATATATTTT. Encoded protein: CASRDGGTGNTIYF.

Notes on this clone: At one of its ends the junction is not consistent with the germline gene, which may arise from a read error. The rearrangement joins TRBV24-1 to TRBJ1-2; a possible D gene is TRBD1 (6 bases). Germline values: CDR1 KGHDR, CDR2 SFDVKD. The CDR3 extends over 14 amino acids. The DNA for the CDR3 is TGTGCCATCAGTGATTCAGGGGTTAACTATGGCTACACCTTC. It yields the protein CAISDSGVNYGYTF.

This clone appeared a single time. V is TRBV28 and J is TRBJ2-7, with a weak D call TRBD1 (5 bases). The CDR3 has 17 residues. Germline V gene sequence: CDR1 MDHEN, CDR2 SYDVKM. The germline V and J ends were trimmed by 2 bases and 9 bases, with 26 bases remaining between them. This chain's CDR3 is CASSLIGRGQGALGQYF. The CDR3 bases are TGTGCCAGCAGTTTAATAGGCCGAGGCCAAGGGGCTTTGGGGCAGTACTTC.

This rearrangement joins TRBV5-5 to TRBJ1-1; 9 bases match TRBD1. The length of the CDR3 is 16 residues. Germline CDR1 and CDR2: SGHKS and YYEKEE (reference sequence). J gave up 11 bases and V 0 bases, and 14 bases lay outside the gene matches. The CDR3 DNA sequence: TGTGCCAGCAGCTTGGTTCCGGGACAGGGTACGTCTGGCGCTTTCTTT. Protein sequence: CASSLVPGQGTSGAFF.

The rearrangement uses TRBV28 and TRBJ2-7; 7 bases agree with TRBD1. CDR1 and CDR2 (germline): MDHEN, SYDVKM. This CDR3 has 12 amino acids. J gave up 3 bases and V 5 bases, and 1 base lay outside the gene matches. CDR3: CASSDRDYEQYF. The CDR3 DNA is TGTGCCAGCAGTGACAGGGACTACGAGCAGTACTTC.

The CDR3 here is CASSTRTGSEAFF. The CDR3 bases are TGTGCCAGCAGTACTCGGACAGGCTCTGAAGCTTTCTTT. The chain recombines TRBV2 with TRBJ1-1; 7 bases match TRBD1. Germline trimming cut 5 bases from V and 6 bases from J; bases unmatched to any gene: 6. CDR3 length: 13 residues. The germline V gene has CDR1 SNHLY and CDR2 FYNNEI.

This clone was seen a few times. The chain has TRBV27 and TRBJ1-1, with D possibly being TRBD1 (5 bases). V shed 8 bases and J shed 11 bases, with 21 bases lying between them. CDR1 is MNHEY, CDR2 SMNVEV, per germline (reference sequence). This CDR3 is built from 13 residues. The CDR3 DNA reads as TGTGCCAGCCGGGGGGATGGTCTTCGGAGTGCTTTCTTT. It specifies CASRGDGLRSAFF.

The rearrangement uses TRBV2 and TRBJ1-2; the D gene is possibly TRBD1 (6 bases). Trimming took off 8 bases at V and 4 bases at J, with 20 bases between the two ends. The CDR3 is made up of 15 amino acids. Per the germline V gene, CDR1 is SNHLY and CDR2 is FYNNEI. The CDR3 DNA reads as TGTGCCAGCGAAAACCAGGGGCTGGGGAGCTATGGCTACACCTTC. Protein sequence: CASENQGLGSYGYTF.

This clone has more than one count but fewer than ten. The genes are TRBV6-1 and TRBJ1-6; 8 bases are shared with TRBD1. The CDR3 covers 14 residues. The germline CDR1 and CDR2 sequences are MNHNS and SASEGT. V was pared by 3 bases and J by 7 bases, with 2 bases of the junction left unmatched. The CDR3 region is CASSEGTGNSPLHF. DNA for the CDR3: TGTGCCAGCAGTGAGGGGACAGGAAATTCACCCCTCCACTTT.

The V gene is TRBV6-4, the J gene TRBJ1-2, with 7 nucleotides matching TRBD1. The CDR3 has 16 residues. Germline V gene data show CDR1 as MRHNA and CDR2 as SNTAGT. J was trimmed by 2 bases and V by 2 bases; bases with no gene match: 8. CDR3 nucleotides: TGTGCCAGCAGTGACACCGGGATACAGGGGAACTATGGCTACACCTTC. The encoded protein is CASSDTGIQGNYGYTF.

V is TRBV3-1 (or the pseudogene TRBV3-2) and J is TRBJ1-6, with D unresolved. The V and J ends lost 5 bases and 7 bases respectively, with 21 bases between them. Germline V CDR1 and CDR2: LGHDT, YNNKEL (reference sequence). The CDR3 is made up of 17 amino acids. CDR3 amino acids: CASSTTLSSARNSPLHF. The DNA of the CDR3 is TGTGCCAGCAGCACTACTTTGAGCAGCGCGCGGAATTCACCCCTCCACTTT.

CDR3 DNA sequence: TGCGCCAGCAAAAACCCCTCACAGGGCCGTGAGCAGTTCTTC. It translates to CASKNPSQGREQFF. The chain links TRBV10-2 to TRBJ2-1, with D maybe TRBD1 (6 bases). CDR1 and CDR2 from the germline V gene are WSHSY and SAAADI. V lost 7 bases, J lost 9 bases, and 19 bases lay in between. There are 14 residues in the CDR3.

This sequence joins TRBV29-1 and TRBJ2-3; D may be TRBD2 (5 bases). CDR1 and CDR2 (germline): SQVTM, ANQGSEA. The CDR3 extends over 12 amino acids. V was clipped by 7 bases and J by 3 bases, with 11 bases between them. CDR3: CSAPLGTDTQYF. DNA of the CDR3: TGCAGCGCCCCACTAGGGACAGATACGCAGTATTTT.

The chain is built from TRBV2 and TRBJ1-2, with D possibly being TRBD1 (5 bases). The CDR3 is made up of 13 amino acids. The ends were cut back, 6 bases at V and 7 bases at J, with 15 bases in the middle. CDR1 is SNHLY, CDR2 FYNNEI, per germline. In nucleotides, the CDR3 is TGTGCCAGCAGCCACCGGGGGTTTCGTGGCTACACCTTC. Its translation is CASSHRGFRGYTF.

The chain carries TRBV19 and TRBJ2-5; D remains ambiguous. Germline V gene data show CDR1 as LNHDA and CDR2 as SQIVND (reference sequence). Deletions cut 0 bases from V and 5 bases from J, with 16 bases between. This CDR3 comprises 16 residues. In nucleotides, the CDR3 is TGTGCCAGTAGTATAGATCTCTTTCCAGGAAGGGAGACCCAGTACTTC. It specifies CASSIDLFPGRETQYF.

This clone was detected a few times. Here the CDR3 reads CASSLGDRGGQPQHF. Written as DNA, the CDR3 is TGCGCCAGCAGCTTGGGTGACAGGGGCGGACAGCCCCAGCATTTT. The chain uses TRBV5-1 and TRBJ1-5; TRBD1 matches at 8 bases. Germline CDR1 SGHRS, CDR2 YFSETQ. V shed 0 bases, J shed 7 bases, and the junction held 6 bases outside the gene matches. This CDR3 is built from 15 residues.

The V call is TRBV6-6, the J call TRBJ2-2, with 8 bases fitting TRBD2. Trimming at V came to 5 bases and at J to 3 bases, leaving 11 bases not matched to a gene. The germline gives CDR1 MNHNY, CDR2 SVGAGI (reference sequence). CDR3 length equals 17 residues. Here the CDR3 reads CASSRLGGGAYTGELFF. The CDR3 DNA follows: TGTGCCAGCAGTCGCCTCGGGGGGGGCGCGTACACCGGGGAGCTGTTTTTT.

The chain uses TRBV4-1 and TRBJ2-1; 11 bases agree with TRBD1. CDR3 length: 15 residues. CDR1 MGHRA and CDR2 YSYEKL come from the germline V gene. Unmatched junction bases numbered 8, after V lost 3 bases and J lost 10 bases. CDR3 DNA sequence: TGCGCCAGCAGCCACTTGGACAGGGGGCATAGGGAGCAGTTCTTC. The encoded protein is CASSHLDRGHREQFF.

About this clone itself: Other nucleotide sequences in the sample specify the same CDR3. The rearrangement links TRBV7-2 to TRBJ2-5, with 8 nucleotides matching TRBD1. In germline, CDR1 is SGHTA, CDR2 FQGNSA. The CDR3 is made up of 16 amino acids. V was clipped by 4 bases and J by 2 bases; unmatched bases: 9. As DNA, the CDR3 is TGTGCCAGCAGCTCTGGCCTGGGGACAGGTCAAGAGACCCAGTACTTC. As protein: CASSSGLGTGQETQYF.

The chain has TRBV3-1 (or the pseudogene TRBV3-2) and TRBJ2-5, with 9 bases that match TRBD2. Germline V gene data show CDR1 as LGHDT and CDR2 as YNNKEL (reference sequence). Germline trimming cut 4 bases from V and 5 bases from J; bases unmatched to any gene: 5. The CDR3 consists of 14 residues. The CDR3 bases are TGTGCCAGCAGCCGACCACTAGCGGGCGAGACCCAGTACTTC. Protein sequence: CASSRPLAGETQYF.

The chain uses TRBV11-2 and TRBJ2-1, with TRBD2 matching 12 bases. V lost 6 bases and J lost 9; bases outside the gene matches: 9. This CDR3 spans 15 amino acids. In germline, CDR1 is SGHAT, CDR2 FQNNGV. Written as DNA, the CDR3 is TGTGCCAGCAGAGGGCTAGCGGGGGGGCCTGGTGAGCAGTTCTTC. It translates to CASRGLAGGPGEQFF.

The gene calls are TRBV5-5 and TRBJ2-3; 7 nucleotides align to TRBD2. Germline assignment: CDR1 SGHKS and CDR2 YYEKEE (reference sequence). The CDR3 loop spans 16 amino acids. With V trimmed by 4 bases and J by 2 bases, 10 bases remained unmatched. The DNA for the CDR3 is TGTGCCAGCAGCCCTAATCGGGGACTAATCACAGATACGCAGTATTTT. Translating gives CASSPNRGLITDTQYF. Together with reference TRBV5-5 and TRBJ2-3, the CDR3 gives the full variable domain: DAGVTQSPTHLIKTRGQQVTLRCSPISGHKSVSWYQQVLGQGPQFIFQYYEKEERGRGNFPDRFSARQFPNYSSELNVNALLLGDSALYLCASSPNRGLITDTQYFGPGTRLTVL.

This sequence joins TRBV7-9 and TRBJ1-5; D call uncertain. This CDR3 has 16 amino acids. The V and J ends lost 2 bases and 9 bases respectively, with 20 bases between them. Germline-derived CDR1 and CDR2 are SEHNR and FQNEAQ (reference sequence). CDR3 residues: CASSLSLRQAPGPQHF. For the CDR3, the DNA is TGTGCCAGCAGCTTATCCCTACGGCAGGCCCCAGGGCCCCAGCATTTT.

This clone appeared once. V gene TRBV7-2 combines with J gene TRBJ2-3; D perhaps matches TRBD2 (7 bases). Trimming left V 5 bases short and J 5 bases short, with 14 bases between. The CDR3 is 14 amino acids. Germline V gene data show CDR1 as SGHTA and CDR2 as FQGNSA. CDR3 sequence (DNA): TGTGCCAGCAGCCCGCAGGGGAGGGGAGATACGCAGTATTTT. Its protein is CASSPQGRGDTQYF.

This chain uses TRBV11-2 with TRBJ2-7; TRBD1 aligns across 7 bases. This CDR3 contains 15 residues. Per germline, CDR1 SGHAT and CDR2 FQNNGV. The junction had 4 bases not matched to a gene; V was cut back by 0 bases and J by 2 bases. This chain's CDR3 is CASSLDGQVTYEQYF. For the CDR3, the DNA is TGTGCCAGCAGCTTAGATGGACAGGTGACCTACGAGCAGTACTTC.